The clone carrying this TCR beta chain was counted only a few times. TCRdb ran MiXCR on the 5' RACE reads and lists one entry per CDR3 protein. The sample has hundreds of thousands of distinct CDR3 sequences, 8.6% seen once. Germline V gives CDR1 DFQATT, CDR2 SNEGSKA (reference sequence). V lost 6 bases, J lost 5 bases, and 12 bases stayed unmatched. There are 14 residues in the CDR3. These data are taken from a study of identical twins. The same sample was also studied in work on yellow fever vaccine responses in identical twins.

V is TRBV20-1 and J is TRBJ2-5; TRBD2 agrees at 7 bases. Sequenced material: PBMCs. The clonotype comes from a woman under 30 in good health. CDR3 in amino acids: CSARRGWVSETQYF. The CDR3 DNA reads TGCAGTGCGAGGCGGGGGTGGGTTTCGGAGACCCAGTACTTC.